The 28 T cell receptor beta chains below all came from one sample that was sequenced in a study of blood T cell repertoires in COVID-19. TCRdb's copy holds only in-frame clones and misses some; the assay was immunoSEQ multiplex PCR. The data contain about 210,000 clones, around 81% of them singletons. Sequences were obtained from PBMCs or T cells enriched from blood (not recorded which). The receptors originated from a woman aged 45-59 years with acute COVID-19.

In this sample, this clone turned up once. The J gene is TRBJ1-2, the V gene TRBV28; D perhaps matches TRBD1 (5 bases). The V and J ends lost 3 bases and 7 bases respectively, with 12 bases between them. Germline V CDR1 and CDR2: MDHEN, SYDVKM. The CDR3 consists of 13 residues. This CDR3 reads CASSLAPGLGYTF. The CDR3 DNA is TGTGCCAGCAGTTTGGCGCCGGGACTTGGCTACACCTTC.

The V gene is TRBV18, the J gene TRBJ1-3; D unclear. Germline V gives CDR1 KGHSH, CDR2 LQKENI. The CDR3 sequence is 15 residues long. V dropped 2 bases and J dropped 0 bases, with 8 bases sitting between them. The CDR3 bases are TGTGCCAGCTCACCATTCTCGAGCTCTGGAAACACCATATATTTT. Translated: CASSPFSSSGNTIYF. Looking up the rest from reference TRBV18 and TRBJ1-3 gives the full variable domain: NAGVMQNPRHLVRRRGQEARLRCSPMKGHSHVYWYRQLPEEGLKFMVYLQKENIIDESGMPKERFSAEFPKEGPSILRIQQVVRGDSAAYFCASSPFSSSGNTIYFGEGSWLTVV.

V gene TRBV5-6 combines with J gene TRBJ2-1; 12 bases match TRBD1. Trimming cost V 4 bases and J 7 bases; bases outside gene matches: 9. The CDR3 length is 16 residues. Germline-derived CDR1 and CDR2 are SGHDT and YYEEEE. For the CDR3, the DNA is TGTGCCAGCAGCAGACCGGGACAGGGGGCGAGGAATGAGCAGTTCTTC. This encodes CASSRPGQGARNEQFF. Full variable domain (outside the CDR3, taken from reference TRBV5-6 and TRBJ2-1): DAGVTQSPTHLIKTRGQQVTLRCSPKSGHDTVSWYQQALGQGPQFIFQYYEEEERQRGNFPDRFSGHQFPNYSSELNVNALLLGDSALYLCASSRPGQGARNEQFFGPGTRLTVL.

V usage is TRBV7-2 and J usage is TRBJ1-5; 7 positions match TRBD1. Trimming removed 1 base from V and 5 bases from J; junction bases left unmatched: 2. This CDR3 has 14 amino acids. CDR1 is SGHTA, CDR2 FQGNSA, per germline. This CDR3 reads CASSLVQGDQPQHF. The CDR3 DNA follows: TGTGCCAGCAGCTTAGTCCAGGGGGATCAGCCCCAGCATTTT.

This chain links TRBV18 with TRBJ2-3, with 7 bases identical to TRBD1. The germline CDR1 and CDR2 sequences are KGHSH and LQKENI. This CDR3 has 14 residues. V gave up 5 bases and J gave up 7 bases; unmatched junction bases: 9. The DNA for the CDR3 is TGTGCCAGCTCAATGACAGGGTTCTTGTATACGCAGTATTTT. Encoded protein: CASSMTGFLYTQYF. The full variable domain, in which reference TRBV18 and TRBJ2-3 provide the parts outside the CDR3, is NAGVMQNPRHLVRRRGQEARLRCSPMKGHSHVYWYRQLPEEGLKFMVYLQKENIIDESGMPKERFSAEFPKEGPSILRIQQVVRGDSAAYFCASSMTGFLYTQYFGPGTRLTVL.

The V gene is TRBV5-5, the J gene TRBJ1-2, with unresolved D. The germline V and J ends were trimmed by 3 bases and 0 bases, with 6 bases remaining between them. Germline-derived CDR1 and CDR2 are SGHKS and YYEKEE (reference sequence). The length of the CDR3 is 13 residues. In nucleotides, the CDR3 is TGTGCCAGCAGCTCCGTATCTAACTATGGCTACACCTTC. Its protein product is CASSSVSNYGYTF.

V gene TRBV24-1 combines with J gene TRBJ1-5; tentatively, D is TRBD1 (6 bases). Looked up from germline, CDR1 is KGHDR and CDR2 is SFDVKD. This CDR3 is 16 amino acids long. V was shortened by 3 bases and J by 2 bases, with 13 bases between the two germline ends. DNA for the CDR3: TGTGCCACCAGTGATCCCACAGGGAGTGGCAATCAGCCCCAGCATTTT. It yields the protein CATSDPTGSGNQPQHF.

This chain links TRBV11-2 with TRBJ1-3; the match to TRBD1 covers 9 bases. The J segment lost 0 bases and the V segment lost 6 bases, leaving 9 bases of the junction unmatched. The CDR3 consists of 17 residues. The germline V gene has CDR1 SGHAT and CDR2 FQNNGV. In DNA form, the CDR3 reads TGTGCCAGCAGTCTTACTAGGACAGGGGACTCTGGAAACACCATATATTTT. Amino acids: CASSLTRTGDSGNTIYF.

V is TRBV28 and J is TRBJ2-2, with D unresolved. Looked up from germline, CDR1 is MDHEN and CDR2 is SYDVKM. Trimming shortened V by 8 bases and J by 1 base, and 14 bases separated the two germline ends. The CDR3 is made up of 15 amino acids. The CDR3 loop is CASYQTYGNTGELFF. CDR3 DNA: TGTGCCAGCTATCAAACTTACGGGAACACCGGGGAGCTGTTTTTT.

The CDR3 protein is CASSLDGGGVPTDTQYF. Here the CDR3 DNA reads TGTGCCAGCAGCTTAGATGGTGGGGGGGTACCCACAGATACGCAGTATTTT. The chain recombines TRBV11-2 with TRBJ2-3; TRBD2 matches at 7 bases. The CDR3 is 17 amino acids. Germline V gene data show CDR1 as SGHAT and CDR2 as FQNNGV. V lost 0 bases and J lost 2; bases outside the gene matches: 8. The full variable domain, in which reference TRBV11-2 and TRBJ2-3 provide the parts outside the CDR3, is EAGVAQSPRYKIIEKRQSVAFWCNPISGHATLYWYQQILGQGPKLLIQFQNNGVVDDSQLPKDRFSAERLKGVDSTLKIQPAKLEDSAVYLCASSLDGGGVPTDTQYFGPGTRLTVL.

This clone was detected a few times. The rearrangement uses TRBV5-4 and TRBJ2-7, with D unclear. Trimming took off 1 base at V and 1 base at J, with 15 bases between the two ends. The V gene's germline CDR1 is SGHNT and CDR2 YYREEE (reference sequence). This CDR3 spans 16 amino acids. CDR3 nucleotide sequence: TGTGCCAGCAGCTTGATTTTCGCGCAGGTATCCTACGAGCAGTACTTC. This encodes CASSLIFAQVSYEQYF.

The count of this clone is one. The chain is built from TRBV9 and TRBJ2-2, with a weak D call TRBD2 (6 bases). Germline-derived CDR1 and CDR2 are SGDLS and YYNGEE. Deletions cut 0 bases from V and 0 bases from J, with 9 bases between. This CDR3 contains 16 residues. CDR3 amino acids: CASSVELAANTGELFF. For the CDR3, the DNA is TGTGCCAGCAGCGTAGAATTAGCGGCGAACACCGGGGAGCTGTTTTTT.

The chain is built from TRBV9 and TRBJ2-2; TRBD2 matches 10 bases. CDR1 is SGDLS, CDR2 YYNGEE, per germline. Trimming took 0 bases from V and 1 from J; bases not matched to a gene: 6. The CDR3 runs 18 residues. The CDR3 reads CASSVDPSGGLNTGELFF. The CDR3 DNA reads TGTGCCAGCAGCGTAGACCCTAGCGGGGGTTTGAACACCGGGGAGCTGTTTTTT.

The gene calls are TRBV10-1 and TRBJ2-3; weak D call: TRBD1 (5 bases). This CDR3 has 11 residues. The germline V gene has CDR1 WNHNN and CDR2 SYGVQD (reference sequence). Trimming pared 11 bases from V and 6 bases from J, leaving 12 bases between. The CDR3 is CAGQGTDTQYF. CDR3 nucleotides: TGCGCCGGGCAGGGAACCGATACGCAGTATTTT.

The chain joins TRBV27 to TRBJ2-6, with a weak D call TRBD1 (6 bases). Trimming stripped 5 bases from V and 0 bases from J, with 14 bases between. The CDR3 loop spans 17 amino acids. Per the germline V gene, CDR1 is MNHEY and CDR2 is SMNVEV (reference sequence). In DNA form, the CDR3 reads TGTGCCAGCAGTCGTTACCTACAGGGCTCTGGGGCCAACGTCCTGACTTTC. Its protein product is CASSRYLQGSGANVLTF.

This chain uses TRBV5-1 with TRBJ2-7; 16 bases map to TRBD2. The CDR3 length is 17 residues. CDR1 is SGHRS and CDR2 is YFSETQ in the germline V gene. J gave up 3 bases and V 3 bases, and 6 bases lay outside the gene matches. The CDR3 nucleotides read TGCGCCAGCAGCTCGGGGACTAGCGGGAGGGCCGGCTACGAGCAGTACTTC. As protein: CASSSGTSGRAGYEQYF.

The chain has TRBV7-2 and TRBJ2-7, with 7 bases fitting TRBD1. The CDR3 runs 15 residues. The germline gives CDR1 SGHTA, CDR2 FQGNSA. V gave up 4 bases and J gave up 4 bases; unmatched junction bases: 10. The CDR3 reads CASSSTGTARYEQYF. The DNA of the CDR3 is TGTGCCAGCAGCTCTACCGGGACAGCTAGATACGAGCAGTACTTC.

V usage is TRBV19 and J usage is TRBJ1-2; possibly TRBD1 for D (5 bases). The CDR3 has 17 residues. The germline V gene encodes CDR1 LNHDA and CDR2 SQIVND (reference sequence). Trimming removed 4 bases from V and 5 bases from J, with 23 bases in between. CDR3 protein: CASSTLKAGHVSYGYTF. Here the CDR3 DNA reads TGTGCCAGTAGTACCCTTAAAGCCGGACACGTATCATATGGCTACACCTTC. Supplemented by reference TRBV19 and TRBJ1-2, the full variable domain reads DGGITQSPKYLFRKEGQNVTLSCEQNLNHDAMYWYRQDPGQGLRLIYYSQIVNDFQKGDIAEGYSVSREKKESFPLTVTSAQKNPTAFYLCASSTLKAGHVSYGYTFGSGTRLTVV.

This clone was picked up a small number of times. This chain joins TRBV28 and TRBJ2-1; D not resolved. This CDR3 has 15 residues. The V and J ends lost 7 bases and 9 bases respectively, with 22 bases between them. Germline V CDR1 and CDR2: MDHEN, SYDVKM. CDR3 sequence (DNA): TGTGCCAGCATACCTCCTGCGGTCCCCTCCGGTGAGCAGTTCTTC. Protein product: CASIPPAVPSGEQFF.

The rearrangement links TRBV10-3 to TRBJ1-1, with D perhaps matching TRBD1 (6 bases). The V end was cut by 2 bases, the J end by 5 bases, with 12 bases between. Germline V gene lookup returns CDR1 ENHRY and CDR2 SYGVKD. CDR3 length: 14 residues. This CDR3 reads CAISEPEGGTEAFF. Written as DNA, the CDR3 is TGTGCCATCAGTGAGCCCGAAGGGGGTACTGAAGCTTTCTTT.

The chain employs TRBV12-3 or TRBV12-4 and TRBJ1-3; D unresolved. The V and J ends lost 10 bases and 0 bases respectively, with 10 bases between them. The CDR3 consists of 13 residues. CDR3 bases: TGTGCCATAGCCGTCGGCTCTGGAAACACCATATATTTT. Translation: CAIAVGSGNTIYF.

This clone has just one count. The CDR3 coding sequence is TGTGCCAGTAGAGGCCTAGCGGGGACTAATGAGCAGTTCTTC. Its protein product is CASRGLAGTNEQFF. V is TRBV19 and J is TRBJ2-1; 9 bases map to TRBD2. This CDR3 contains 14 residues. Germline CDR1 and CDR2: LNHDA and SQIVND (reference sequence). V lost 6 bases, J lost 7 bases, and 7 bases stayed unmatched.

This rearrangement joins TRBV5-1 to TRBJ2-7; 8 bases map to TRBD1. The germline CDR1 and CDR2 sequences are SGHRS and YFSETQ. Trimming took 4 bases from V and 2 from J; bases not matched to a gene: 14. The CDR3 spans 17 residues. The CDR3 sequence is CASSPAVGRGPTYEQYF. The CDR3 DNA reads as TGCGCCAGCAGCCCGGCGGTAGGCAGGGGGCCGACCTACGAGCAGTACTTC.

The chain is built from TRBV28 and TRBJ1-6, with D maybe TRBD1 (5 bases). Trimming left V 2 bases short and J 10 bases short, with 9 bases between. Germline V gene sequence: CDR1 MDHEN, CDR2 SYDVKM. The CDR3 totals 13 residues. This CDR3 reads CASSLSGGSPLHF. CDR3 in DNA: TGTGCCAGCAGTTTAAGCGGGGGGTCACCCCTCCACTTT.

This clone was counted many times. CDR3 amino acids: CASSQRFGGQQPQHF. The CDR3 nucleotides read TGTGCCAGCAGCCAGCGATTTGGGGGCCAGCAGCCCCAGCATTTT. The chain recombines TRBV5-8 with TRBJ1-5, with a weak D call TRBD1 (6 bases). V was shortened by 4 bases and J by 7 bases, with 18 bases between the two germline ends. Germline CDR1 and CDR2: SGHTS and YDEGEE. The CDR3 has 15 amino acids. The full variable domain, in which reference TRBV5-8 and TRBJ1-5 provide the parts outside the CDR3, is EAGVTQSPTHLIKTRGQQATLRCSPISGHTSVYWYQQALGLGLQFLLWYDEGEERNRGNFPPRFSGRQFPNYSSELNVNALELEDSALYLCASSQRFGGQQPQHFGDGTRLSIL.

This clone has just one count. This CDR3 is CASSDSPDEAFF. The CDR3 nucleotides are TGTGCCAGCAGCGACTCCCCTGATGAAGCTTTCTTT. The rearrangement links TRBV28 to TRBJ1-1; the D is unclear. CDR3 length equals 12 residues. With 6 bases removed from V and 7 bases from J, the gap between germline ends came to 12 bases. CDR1 MDHEN and CDR2 SYDVKM come from the germline V gene.

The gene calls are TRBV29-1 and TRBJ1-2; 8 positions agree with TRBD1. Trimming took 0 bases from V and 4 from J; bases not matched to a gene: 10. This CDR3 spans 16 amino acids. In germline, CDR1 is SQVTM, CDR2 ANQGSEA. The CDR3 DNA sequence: TGCAGCGTTGAAGAGGAGGACAGGGTTTGGGTCTATGGCTACACCTTC. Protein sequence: CSVEEEDRVWVYGYTF.

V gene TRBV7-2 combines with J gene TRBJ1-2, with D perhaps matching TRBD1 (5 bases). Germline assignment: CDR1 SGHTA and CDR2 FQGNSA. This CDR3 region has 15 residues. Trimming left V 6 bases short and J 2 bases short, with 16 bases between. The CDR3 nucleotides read TGTGCCAGCAGATACAAACGGGCAGGGAACTATGGCTACACCTTC. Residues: CASRYKRAGNYGYTF.